The 16 T cell receptor beta chains given below trace back to one sample, sequenced in a study of T cell clusters in autoimmune cytopenias. TRB was amplified from about 250 ng of peripheral blood genomic DNA per sample. TRB rearrangements were amplified by touch-down multiplex PCR with mixed TRB-A/B primers. TCRdb processed the multiplex PCR reads again and assigns one entry to each CDR3 protein, with no DNA. This sample contains roughly 6,100 distinct CDR3 sequences. Separately, the same data were catalogued under a study of T cell repertoires in aging, cancer and after chemotherapy.

The sequencing sample was made of peripheral blood. The receptors derive from a human donor in good health.

This clonotype counts as medium-sized by frequency. CDR3 loop: CASGVWGDTQYF. V gene TRBV30 combines with J gene TRBJ2-3. Germline-derived CDR1 and CDR2 are GTSNPN and SVGIG (reference sequence). The CDR3 totals 12 residues.

The chain joins TRBV12-3 or TRBV12-4 to TRBJ1-1; with no DNA, the TCRdb D assignment of TRBD1 cannot be verified. This CDR3 has 14 residues. The CDR3 sequence is CASSLAGAGTEAFF.

This chain joins TRBV13 and TRBJ1-1. The CDR3 spans 16 residues. Germline CDR1 is PRHDT and CDR2 is FYEKMQ (reference sequence). This CDR3 is CASSSGRERMNTEAFF.

This chain uses TRBV11-2 with TRBJ2-5; checking the TCRdb D call of TRBD2 is not possible without DNA. The CDR3 consists of 18 residues. The V gene's germline CDR1 is SGHAT and CDR2 FQNNGV. CDR3 amino acids: CASSFGGRLAGGRETQYF.

The CDR3 sequence: CASSYSTGGGSEAFF. The V gene is TRBV6-2 or TRBV6-3, the J gene TRBJ1-1; with no DNA, the TCRdb D assignment of TRBD1 cannot be verified. Germline V CDR1 and CDR2: MNHEY, SVGEGT. The CDR3 has 15 residues.

The chain is built from TRBV29-1 and TRBJ1-6; absent DNA, TCRdb's TRBD1 call cannot be checked. The CDR3 spans 12 residues. Germline values: CDR1 SQVTM, CDR2 ANQGSEA. CDR3 protein: CSAKTGGSPLHF.

The chain links TRBV7-2 to TRBJ2-2; TCRdb designates TRBD1, a call that cannot be tested without DNA. The CDR3 extends over 15 amino acids. CDR1 and CDR2 (germline): SGHTA, FQGNSA. CDR3 residues: CASSPAPDGTGELFF.

Judged by frequency, this clonotype is medium-sized. The chain recombines TRBV15 with TRBJ2-3; TCRdb names TRBD1, which stays unverified in the absence of DNA. The CDR3 covers 16 residues. Germline loops: CDR1 LNHNV, CDR2 YYDKDF (reference sequence). This CDR3 is CATSRVRGGGTDTQYF.

The V and J genes are TRBV27 and TRBJ2-7; absent DNA, TCRdb's TRBD1 call cannot be checked. The germline gives CDR1 MNHEY, CDR2 SMNVEV (reference sequence). The CDR3 spans 13 residues. CDR3 loop: CASKTPTGLEQYF.

The chain is built from TRBV18 and TRBJ1-4; lacking DNA, the TRBD1 call made by TCRdb goes unchecked. This CDR3 is built from 14 residues. CDR1 and CDR2 from the germline V gene are KGHSH and LQKENI. This chain's CDR3 is CASSLAGGREKLFF.

The rearrangement joins TRBV20-1 to TRBJ1-6; TCRdb calls TRBD1, which cannot be checked without DNA. Germline loops: CDR1 DFQATT, CDR2 SNEGSKA (reference sequence). CDR3 size: 14 residues. The CDR3 spells CSATDGTGNSPLHF.

The genes are TRBV7-9 and TRBJ2-1; with no DNA, the TCRdb D assignment of TRBD2 cannot be verified. CDR3 length equals 15 residues. Germline loops: CDR1 SEHNR, CDR2 FQNEAQ (reference sequence). The CDR3 region is CASSPTSGIYNEQFF.

The chain employs TRBV10-3 and TRBJ1-2; the D call of TRBD1 rests on TCRdb alone, since no DNA is present to check it. Germline CDR1 is ENHRY and CDR2 is SYGVKD. The CDR3 sequence is 14 residues long. The CDR3: CAISPGQADYGYTF.

Judged by frequency, this clonotype is medium-sized (0.01 to 0.1%). The chain joins TRBV29-1 to TRBJ2-7; TCRdb gives TRBD1 as the D gene, but with no DNA this cannot be confirmed. Per the germline V gene, CDR1 is SQVTM and CDR2 is ANQGSEA. This CDR3 spans 13 amino acids. The CDR3 loop reads CSVEGTGTYEQYF.

The chain couples TRBV4-3 to TRBJ1-2; absent DNA, TCRdb's TRBD1 call cannot be checked. The CDR3 consists of 17 residues. Germline CDR1 and CDR2: LGHNA and YSLEER. CDR3: CASSQDTGPGGLGGYTF.

CDR3: CSARGLAGANEQFF. This chain joins TRBV20-1 and TRBJ2-1; lacking DNA, the TRBD2 call made by TCRdb goes unchecked. The germline CDR1 and CDR2 sequences are DFQATT and SNEGSKA (reference sequence). The CDR3 consists of 14 residues.